Listed below are T cell receptor beta chains from one sample, sequenced in a study of T cells in Graves' hyperthyroidism and ophthalmopathy. Using its own MiXCR run on the multiplex PCR reads, TCRdb lists one record per CDR3 protein. Among about 400,000 distinct CDR3 sequences listed, roughly 15% were seen once. Sample: blood. These receptors were collected from a woman aged 60-75 years with Graves' ophthalmopathy. Both conserved end residues are part of each CDR3. A D gene is named only where the DNA matches it firmly. Some rows mark clone size as missing; the rest say once, few, many or name a class of expanded clone.

-	few	TRBJ2-7	TRBV10-3	CAINDQGSAYEQYF	TGTGCCATCAACGACCAGGGTTCGGCCTACGAGCAGTACTTC
TRBD2	many	TRBJ2-3	TRBV5-6	CASSRDYGTDTQYF	TGTGCCAGCAGCCGGGACTATGGCACAGATACGCAGTATTTT
TRBD2	-	TRBJ2-1	TRBV29-1	CSVDVGRSDNEQFF	TGCAGCGTTGACGTCGGGAGGTCCGACAATGAGCAGTTCTTC
-	many	TRBJ2-1	TRBV3-1	CASRSSGSSYNEQFF	TGTGCCAGCAGATCAAGCGGAAGCTCCTACAATGAGCAGTTCTTC
-	-	TRBJ1-1	TRBV6-6	CASSYSWEGTGAFF	TGTGCCAGCAGTTACTCGTGGGAAGGCACTGGAGCTTTCTTT
TRBD1	-	TRBJ2-7	TRBV24-1	CATSDSRDRVYEQYF	TGTGCCACCAGTGATTCCCGGGACAGGGTCTACGAGCAGTACTTC
-	few	TRBJ1-5	TRBV29-1	CSVGGQTNQPQHF	TGCAGCGTTGGAGGTCAAACCAATCAGCCCCAGCATTTT
TRBD1	many	TRBJ2-1	TRBV5-1	CASSLGQGASEQFF	TGCGCCAGCAGCTTGGGACAGGGGGCCTCCGAGCAGTTCTTC
TRBD2	few	TRBJ2-3	TRBV28	CASSYRGGLTDTQYF	TGTGCCAGCAGTTACCGGGGGGGGTTGACAGATACGCAGTATTTT
TRBD2	many	TRBJ2-1	TRBV19	CASSRTSGITVREQFF	TGTGCCAGTAGTAGGACTAGCGGGATAACCGTACGGGAGCAGTTCTTC
TRBD2	many	TRBJ2-7	TRBV2	CASGGTRNYEQYF	TGTGCCAGCGGGGGGACTAGAAACTACGAGCAGTACTTC
-	-	TRBJ2-7	TRBV13	CASSALGEVANEQYF	TGTGCCAGCAGCGCCCTGGGAGAAGTCGCCAACGAGCAGTACTTC
TRBD1	few	TRBJ1-1	TRBV6-1	CASSRASGQGAFF	TGTGCCAGCAGCCGGGCATCGGGACAGGGAGCTTTCTTT
-	many	TRBJ2-1	TRBV27	CASSLAPRNTYNEQFF	TGTGCCAGCAGTTTAGCCCCGAGAAACACCTACAATGAGCAGTTCTTC